This record covers a single TCR beta chain. CDR3 size: 16 residues. V lost 5 bases, J lost 2 bases, and 6 bases stayed unmatched. CDR1 is LGHDT, CDR2 YNNKEL, per germline (reference sequence). This record comes from a study of T cell responses to AZD1222 COVID-19 vaccine. TCRdb keeps only in-frame clones here, not all; method: immunoSEQ multiplex PCR. The profile shows approximately 110,000 clones, 88% of them singletons. This clonotype was sampled from an adult in good health. This chain connects TRBV3-1 (or the pseudogene TRBV3-2) to TRBJ1-6, with 7 positions matching TRBD1. The specimen comprised peripheral blood, sampled on day 0 of AZD1222 vaccination. The CDR3 is CASSGDSFPYNSPLHF. CDR3 in DNA: TGTGCCAGCAGCGGGGACAGCTTTCCCTATAATTCACCCCTCCACTTT.